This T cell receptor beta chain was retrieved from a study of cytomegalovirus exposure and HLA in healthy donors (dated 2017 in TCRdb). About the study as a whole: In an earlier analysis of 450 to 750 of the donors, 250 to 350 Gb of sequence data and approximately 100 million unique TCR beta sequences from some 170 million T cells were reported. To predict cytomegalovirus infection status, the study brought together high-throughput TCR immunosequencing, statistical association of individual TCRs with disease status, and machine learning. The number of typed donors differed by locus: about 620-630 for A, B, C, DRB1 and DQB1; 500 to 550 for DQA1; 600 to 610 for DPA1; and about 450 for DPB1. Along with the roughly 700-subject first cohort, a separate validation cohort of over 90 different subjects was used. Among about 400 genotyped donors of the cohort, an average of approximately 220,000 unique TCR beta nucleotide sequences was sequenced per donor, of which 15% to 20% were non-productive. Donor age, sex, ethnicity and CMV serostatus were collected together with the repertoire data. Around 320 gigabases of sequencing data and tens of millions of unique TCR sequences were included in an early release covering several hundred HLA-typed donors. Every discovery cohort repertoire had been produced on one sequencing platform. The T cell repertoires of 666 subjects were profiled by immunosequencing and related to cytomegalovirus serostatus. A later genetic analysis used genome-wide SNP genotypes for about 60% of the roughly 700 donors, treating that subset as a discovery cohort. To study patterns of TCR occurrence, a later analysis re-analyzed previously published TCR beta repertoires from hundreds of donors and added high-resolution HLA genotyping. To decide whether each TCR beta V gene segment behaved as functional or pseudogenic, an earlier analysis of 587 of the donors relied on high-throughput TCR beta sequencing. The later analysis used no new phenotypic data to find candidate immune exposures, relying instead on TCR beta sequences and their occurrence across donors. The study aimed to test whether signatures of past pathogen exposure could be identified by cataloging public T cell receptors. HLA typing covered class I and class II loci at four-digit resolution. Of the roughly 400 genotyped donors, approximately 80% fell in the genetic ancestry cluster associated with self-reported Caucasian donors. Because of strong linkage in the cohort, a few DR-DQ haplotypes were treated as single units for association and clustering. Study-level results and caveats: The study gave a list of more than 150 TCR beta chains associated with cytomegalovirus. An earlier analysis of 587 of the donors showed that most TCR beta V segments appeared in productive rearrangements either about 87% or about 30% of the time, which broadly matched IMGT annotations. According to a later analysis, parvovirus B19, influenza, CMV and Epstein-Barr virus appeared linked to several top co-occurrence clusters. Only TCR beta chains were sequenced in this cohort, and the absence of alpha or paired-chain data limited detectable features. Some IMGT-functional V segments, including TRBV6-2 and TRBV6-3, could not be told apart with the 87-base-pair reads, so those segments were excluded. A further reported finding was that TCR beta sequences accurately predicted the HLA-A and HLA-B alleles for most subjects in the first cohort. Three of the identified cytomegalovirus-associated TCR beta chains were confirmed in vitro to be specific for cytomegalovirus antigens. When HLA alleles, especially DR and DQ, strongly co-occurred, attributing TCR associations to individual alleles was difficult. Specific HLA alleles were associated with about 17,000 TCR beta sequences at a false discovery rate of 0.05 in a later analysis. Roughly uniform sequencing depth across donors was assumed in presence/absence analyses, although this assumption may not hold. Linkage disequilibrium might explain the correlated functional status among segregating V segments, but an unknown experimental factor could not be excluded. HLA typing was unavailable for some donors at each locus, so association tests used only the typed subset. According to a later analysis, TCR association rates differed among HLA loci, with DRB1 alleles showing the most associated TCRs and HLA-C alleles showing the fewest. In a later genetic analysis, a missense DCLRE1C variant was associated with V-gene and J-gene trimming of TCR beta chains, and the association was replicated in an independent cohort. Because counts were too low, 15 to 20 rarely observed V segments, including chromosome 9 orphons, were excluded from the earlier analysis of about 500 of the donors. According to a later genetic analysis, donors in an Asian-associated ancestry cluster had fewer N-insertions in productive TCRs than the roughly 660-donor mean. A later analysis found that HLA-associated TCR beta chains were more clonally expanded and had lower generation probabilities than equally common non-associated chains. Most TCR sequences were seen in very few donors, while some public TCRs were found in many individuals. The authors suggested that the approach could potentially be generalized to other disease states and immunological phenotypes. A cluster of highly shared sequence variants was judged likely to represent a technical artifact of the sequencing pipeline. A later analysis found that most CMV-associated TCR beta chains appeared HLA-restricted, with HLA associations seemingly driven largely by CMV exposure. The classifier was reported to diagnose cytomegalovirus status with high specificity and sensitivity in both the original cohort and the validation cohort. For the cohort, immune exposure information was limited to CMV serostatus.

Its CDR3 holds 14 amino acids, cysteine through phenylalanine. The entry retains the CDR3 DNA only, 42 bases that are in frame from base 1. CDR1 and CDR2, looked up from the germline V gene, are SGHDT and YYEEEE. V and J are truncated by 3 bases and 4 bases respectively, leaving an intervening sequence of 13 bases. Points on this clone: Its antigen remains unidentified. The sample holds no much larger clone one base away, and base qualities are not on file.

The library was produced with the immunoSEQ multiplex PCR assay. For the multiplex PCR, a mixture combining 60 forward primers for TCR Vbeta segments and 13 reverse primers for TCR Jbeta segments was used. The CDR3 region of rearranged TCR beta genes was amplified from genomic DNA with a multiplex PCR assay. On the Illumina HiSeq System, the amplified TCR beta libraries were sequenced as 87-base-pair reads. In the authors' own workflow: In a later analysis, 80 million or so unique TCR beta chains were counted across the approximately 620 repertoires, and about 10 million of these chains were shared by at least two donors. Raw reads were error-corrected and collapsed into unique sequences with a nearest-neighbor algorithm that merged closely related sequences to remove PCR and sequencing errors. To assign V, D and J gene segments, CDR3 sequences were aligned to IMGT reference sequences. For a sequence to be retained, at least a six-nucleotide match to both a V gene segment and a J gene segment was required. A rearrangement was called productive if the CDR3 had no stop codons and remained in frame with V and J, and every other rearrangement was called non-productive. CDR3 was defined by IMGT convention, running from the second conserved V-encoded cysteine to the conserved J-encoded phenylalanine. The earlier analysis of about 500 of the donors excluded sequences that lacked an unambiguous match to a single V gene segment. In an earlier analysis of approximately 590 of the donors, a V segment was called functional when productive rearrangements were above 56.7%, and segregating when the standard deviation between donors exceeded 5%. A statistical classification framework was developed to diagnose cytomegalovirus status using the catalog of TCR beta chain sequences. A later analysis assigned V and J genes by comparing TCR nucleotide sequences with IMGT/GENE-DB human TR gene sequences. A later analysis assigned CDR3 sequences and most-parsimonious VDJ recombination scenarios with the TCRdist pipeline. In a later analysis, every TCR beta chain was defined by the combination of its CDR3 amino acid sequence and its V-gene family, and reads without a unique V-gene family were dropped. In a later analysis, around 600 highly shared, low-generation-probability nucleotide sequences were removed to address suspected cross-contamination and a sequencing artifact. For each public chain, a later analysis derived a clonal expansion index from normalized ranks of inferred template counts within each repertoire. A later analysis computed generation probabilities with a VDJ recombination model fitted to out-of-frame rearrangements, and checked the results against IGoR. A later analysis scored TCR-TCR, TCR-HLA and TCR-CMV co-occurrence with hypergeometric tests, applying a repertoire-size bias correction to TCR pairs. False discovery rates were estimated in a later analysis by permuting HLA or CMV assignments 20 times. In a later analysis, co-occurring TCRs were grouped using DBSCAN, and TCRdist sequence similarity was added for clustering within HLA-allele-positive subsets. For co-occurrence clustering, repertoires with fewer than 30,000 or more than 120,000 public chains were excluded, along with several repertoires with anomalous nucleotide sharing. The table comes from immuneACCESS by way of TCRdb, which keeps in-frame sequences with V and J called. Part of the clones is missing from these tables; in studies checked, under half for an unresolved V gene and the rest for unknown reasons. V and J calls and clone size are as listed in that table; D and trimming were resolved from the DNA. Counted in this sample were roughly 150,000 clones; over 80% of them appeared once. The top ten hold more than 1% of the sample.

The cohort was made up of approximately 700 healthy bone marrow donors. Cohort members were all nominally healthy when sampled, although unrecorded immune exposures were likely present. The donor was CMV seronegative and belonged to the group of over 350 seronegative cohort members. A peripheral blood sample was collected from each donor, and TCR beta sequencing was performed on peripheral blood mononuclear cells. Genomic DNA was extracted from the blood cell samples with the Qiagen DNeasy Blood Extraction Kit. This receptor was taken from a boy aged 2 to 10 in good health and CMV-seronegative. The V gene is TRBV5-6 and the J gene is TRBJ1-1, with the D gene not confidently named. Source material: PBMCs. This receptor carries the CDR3 CASSSEAEGTEAFF. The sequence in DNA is TGTGCCAGCAGCTCGGAGGCAGAGGGCACTGAAGCTTTCTTT.